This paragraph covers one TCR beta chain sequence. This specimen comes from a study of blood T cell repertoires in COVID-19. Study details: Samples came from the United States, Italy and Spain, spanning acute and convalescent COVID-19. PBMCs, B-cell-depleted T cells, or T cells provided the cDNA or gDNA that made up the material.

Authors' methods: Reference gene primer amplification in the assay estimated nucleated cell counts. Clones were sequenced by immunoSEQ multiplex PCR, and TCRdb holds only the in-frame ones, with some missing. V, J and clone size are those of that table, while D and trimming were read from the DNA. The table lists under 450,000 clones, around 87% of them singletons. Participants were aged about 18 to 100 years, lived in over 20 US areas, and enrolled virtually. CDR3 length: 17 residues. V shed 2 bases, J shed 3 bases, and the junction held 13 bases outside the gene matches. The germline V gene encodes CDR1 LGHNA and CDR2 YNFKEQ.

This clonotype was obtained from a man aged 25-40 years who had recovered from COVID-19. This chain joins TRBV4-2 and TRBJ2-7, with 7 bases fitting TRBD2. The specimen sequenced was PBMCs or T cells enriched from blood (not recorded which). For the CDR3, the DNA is TGTGCCAGCAGCCAATTACTCGGGGGGTCGGCACTCTACGAGCAGTACTTC. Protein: CASSQLLGGSALYEQYF.